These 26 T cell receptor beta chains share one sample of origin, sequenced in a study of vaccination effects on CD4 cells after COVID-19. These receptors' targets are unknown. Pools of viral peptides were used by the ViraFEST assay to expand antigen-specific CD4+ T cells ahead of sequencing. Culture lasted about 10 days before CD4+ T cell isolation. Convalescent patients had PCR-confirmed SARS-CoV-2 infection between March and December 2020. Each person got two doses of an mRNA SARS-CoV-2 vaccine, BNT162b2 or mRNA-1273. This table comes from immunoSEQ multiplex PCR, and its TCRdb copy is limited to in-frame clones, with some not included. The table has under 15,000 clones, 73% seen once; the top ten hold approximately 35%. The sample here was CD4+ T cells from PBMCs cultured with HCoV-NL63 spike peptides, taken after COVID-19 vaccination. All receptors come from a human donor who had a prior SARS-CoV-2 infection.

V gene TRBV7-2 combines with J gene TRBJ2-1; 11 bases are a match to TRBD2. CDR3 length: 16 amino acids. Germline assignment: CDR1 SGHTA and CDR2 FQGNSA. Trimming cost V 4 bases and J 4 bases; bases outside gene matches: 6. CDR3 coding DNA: TGTGCCAGCAGCTCCCGGACTAGCGGGTTATACAATGAGCAGTTCTTC. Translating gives CASSSRTSGLYNEQFF.

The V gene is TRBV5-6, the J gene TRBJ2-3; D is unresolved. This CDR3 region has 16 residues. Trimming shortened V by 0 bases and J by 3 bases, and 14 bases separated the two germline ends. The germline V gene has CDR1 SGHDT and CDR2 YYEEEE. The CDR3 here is CASSLVLLSPTDTQYF. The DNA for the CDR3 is TGTGCCAGCAGCTTGGTCCTCTTAAGCCCTACAGATACGCAGTATTTT.

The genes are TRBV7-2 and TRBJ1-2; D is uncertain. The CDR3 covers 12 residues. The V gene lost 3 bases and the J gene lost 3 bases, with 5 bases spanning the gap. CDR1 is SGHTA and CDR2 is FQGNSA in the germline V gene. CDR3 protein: CASSLGYYGYTF. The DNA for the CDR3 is TGTGCCAGCAGCTTGGGGTACTATGGCTACACCTTC. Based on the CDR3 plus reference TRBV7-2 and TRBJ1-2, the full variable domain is GAGVSQSPSNKVTEKGKDVELRCDPISGHTALYWYRQSLGQGLEFLIYFQGNSAPDKSGLPSDRFSAERTGGSVSTLTIQRTQQEDSAVYLCASSLGYYGYTFGSGTRLTVV.

CDR3 region: CASSLGSGNTDTQYF. CDR3 nucleotide sequence: TGTGCCAGCAGCCTCGGGTCCGGGAACACAGATACGCAGTATTTT. This chain joins TRBV11-1 and TRBJ2-3; D might be TRBD2 (5 bases). The CDR3 extends over 15 amino acids. The germline CDR1 and CDR2 sequences are SGHAT and FQDESV (reference sequence). V dropped 5 bases and J dropped 2 bases, with 14 bases sitting between them.

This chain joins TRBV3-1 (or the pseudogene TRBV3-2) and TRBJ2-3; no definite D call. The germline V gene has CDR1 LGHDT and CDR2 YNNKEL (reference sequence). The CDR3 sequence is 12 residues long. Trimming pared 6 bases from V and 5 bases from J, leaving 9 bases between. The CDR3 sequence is CASSFSQDTQYF. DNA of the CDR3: TGTGCCAGCAGTTTTAGTCAAGATACGCAGTATTTT.

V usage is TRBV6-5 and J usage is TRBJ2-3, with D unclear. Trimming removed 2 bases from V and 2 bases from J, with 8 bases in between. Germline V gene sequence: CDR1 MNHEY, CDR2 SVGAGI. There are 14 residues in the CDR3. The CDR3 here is CASSYGQDTDTQYF. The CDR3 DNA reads TGTGCCAGCAGTTACGGGCAGGACACAGATACGCAGTATTTT.

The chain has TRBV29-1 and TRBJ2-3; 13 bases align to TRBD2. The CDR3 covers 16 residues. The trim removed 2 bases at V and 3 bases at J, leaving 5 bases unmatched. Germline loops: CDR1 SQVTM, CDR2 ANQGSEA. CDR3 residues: CSVETGTSGITDTQYF. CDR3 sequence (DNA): TGCAGCGTTGAAACCGGGACTAGCGGGATAACAGATACGCAGTATTTT.

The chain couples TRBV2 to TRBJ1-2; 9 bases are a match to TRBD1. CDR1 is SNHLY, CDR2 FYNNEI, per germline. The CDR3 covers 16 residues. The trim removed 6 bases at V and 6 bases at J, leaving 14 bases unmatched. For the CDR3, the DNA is TGTGCCAGCAGCCGGGACAGGGACAATAGGGTTCATGGCTACACCTTC. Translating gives CASSRDRDNRVHGYTF.

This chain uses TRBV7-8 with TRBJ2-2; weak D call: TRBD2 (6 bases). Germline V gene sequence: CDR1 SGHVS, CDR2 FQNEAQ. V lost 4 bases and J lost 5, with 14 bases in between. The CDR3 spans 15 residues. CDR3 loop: CASSWGRGITGELFF. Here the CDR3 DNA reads TGTGCCAGCAGCTGGGGCCGGGGGATTACCGGGGAGCTGTTTTTT.

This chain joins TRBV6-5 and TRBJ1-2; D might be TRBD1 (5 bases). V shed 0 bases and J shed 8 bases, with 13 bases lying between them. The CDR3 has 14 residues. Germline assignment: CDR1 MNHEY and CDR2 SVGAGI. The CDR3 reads CASSYSLLEGGYTF. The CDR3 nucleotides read TGTGCCAGCAGTTACTCGCTGCTGGAGGGGGGCTACACCTTC.

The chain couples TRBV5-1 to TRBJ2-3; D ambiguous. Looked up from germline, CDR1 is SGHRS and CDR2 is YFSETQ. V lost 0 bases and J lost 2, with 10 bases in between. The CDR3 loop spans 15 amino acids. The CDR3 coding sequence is TGCGCCAGCAGCTTGGAGAACGGATTCACAGATACGCAGTATTTT. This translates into CASSLENGFTDTQYF.

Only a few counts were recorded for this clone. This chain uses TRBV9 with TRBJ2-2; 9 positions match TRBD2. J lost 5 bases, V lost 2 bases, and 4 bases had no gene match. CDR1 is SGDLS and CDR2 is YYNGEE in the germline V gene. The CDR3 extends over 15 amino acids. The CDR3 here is CASSVSGRTTGELFF. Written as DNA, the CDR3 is TGTGCCAGCAGCGTTAGCGGGAGAACGACCGGGGAGCTGTTTTTT.

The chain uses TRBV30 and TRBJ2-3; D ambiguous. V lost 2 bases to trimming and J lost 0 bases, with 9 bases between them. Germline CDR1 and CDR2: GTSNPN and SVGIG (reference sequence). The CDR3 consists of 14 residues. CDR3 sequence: CAWSIGRSTDTQYF. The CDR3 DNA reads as TGTGCCTGGAGTATCGGGCGTAGCACAGATACGCAGTATTTT.

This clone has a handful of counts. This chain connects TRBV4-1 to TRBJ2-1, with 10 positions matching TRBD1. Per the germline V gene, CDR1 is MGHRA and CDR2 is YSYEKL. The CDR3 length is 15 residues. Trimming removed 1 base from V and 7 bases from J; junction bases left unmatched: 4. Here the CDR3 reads CASSQGQGAWNEQFF. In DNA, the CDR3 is TGCGCCAGCAGCCAAGGACAGGGGGCATGGAATGAGCAGTTCTTC.

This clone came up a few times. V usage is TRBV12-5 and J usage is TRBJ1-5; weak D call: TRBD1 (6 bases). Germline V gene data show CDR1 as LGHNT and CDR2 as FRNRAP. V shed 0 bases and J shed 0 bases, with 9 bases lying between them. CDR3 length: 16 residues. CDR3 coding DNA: TGTGCTAGTGGTTTGGTACAGGGAGATAGCAATCAGCCCCAGCATTTT. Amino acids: CASGLVQGDSNQPQHF.

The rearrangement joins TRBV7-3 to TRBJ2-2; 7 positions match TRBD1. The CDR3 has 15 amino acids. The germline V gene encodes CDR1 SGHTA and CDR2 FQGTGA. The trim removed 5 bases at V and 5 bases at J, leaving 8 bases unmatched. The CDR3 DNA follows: TGTGCCAGCAGCCTTGACAGGGAATCAACCGGGGAGCTGTTTTTT. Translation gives CASSLDRESTGELFF.

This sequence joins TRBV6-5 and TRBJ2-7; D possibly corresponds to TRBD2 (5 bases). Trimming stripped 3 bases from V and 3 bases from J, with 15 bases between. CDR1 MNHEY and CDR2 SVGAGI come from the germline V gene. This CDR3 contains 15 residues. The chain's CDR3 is CASSYSGSGNYEQYF. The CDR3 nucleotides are TGTGCCAGCAGTTATTCGGGGTCCGGGAACTACGAGCAGTACTTC.

This CDR3 is CASSTYRDISYNSPLHF. The CDR3 DNA is TGTGCCAGTAGTACCTACAGGGATATCTCCTATAATTCACCCCTCCACTTT. The chain recombines TRBV19 with TRBJ1-6; D possibly corresponds to TRBD1 (6 bases). V was cut by 4 bases and J by 0 bases, with 13 bases left in between. Germline CDR1 LNHDA, CDR2 SQIVND (reference sequence). This CDR3 is 17 amino acids long.

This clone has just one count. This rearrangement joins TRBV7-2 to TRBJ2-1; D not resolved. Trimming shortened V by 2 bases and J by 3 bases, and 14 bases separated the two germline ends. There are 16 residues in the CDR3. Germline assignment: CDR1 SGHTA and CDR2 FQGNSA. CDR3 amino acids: CASSLFRQPNYNEQFF. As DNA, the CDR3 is TGTGCCAGCAGCTTATTCCGGCAGCCGAACTACAATGAGCAGTTCTTC.

CDR3 amino acids: CASSLNGGLETQYF. The CDR3 bases are TGTGCCAGCAGCTTAAATGGGGGTCTGGAGACCCAGTACTTC. The chain carries TRBV7-3 and TRBJ2-5, with D perhaps TRBD1 or TRBD2 (5 bases each). Trimming removed 1 base from V and 5 bases from J, with 11 bases in between. This CDR3 spans 14 amino acids. CDR1 and CDR2 (germline): SGHTA, FQGTGA.

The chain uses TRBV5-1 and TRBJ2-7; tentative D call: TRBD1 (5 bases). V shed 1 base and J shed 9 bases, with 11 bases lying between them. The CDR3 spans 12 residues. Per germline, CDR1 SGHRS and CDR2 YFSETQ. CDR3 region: CASSLQGSTQYF. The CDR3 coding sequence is TGCGCCAGCAGCTTGCAGGGTTCGACGCAGTACTTC.

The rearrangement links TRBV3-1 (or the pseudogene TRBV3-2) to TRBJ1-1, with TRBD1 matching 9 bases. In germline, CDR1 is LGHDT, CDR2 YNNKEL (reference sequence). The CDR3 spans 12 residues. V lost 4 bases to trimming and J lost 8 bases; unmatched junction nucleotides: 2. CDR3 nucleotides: TGTGCCAGCAGCCGGACAGGGGTCGAAGCTTTCTTT. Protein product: CASSRTGVEAFF.

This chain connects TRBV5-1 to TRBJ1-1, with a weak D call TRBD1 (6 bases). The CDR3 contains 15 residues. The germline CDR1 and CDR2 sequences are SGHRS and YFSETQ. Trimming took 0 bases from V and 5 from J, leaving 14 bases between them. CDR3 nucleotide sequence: TGCGCCAGCAGCTTGGCGAAACAGGGAGGGACTGAAGCTTTCTTT. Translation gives CASSLAKQGGTEAFF.

Here the CDR3 reads CASSLVGVQETQYF. Written as DNA, the CDR3 is TGCGCCAGCAGCTTGGTAGGGGTCCAAGAGACCCAGTACTTC. The chain uses TRBV5-1 and TRBJ2-5, with D perhaps matching TRBD1 (5 bases). CDR3 size: 14 residues. CDR1 is SGHRS, CDR2 YFSETQ, per germline. V lost 0 bases and J 1 base, leaving 7 bases between the germline ends.

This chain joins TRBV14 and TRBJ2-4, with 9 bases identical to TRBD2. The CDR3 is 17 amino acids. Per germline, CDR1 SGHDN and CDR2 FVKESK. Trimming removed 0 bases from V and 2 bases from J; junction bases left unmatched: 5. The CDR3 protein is CASSQDDLAGTKNIQYF. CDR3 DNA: TGTGCCAGCAGCCAAGATGATCTAGCGGGGACCAAAAACATTCAGTACTTC.

The CDR3 DNA follows: TGTGCCAGCAGACCCTTAGCGGGCAGAAACACCGGGGAGCTGTTTTTT. Translation: CASRPLAGRNTGELFF. This sequence joins TRBV11-2 and TRBJ2-2; 7 positions match TRBD2. V gave up 6 bases and J gave up 2 bases; unmatched junction bases: 9. This CDR3 has 16 amino acids. Per the germline V gene, CDR1 is SGHAT and CDR2 is FQNNGV.